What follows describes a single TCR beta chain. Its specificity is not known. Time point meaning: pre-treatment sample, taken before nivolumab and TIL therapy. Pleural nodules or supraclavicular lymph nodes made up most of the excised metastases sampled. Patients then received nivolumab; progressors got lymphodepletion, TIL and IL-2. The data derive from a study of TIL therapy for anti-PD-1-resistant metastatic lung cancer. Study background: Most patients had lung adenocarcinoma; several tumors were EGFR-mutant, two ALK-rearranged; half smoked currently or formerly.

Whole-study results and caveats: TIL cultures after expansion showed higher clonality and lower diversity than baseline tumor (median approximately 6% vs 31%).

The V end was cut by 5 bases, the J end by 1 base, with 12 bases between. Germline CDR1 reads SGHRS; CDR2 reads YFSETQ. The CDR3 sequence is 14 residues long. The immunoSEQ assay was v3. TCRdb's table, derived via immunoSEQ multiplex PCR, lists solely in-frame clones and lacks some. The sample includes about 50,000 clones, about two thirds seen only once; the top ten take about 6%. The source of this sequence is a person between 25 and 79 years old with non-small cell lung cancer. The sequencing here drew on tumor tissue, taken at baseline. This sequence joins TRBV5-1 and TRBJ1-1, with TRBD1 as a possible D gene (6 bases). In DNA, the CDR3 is TGCGCCAGCAGGGATCACAGGGAGAACACTGAAGCTTTCTTT. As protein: CASRDHRENTEAFF.